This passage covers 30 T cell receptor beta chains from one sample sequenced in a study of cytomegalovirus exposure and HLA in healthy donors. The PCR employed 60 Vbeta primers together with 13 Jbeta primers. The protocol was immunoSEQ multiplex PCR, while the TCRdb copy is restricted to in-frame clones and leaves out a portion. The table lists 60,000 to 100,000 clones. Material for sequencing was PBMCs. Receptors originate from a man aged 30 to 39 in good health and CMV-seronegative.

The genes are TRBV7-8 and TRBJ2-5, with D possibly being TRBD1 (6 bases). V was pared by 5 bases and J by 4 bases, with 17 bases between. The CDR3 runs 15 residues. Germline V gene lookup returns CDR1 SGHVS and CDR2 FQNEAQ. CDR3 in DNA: TGTGCCAGCAGCCCGTACAGGGCCCAGGGAGAGACCCAGTACTTC. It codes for CASSPYRAQGETQYF.

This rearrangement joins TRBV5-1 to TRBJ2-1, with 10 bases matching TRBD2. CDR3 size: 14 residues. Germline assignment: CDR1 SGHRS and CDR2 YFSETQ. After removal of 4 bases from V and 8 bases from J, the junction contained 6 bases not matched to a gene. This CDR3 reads CASSPPSGSHEQFF. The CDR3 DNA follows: TGCGCCAGCAGCCCGCCTAGCGGGAGCCATGAGCAGTTCTTC.

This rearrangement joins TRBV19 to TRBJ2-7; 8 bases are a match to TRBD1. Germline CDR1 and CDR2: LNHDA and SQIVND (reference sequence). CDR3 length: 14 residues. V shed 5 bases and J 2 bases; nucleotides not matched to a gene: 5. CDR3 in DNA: TGTGCCAGTAGTCCAAGACAGGGGCCCTACGAGCAGTACTTC. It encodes CASSPRQGPYEQYF.

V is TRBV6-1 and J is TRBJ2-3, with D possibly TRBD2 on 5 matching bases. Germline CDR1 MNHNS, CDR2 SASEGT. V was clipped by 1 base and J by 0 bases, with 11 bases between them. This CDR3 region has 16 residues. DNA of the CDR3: TGTGCCAGCAGTGAAGTAAGAGGGAGAAGCACAGATACGCAGTATTTT. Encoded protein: CASSEVRGRSTDTQYF.

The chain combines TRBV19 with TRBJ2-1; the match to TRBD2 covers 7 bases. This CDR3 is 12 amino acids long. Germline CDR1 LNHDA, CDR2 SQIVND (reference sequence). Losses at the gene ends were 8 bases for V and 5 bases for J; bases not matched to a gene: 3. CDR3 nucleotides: TGTGCCAGTGGGAGGGTTCACAATGAGCAGTTCTTC. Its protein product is CASGRVHNEQFF.

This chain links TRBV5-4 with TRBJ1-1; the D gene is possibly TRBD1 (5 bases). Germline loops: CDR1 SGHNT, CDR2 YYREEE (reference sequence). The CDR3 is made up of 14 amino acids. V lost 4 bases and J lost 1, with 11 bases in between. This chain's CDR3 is CASSGGRGNTEAFF. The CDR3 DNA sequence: TGTGCCAGCAGCGGGGGGAGGGGGAACACTGAAGCTTTCTTT.

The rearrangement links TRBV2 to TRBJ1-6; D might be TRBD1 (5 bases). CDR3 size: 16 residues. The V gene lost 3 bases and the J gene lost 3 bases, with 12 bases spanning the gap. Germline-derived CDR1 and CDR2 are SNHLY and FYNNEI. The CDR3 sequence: CASSEGGVGYNSPLHF. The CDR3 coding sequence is TGTGCCAGCAGTGAGGGGGGTGTGGGCTATAATTCACCCCTCCACTTT. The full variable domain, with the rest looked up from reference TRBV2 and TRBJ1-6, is EPEVTQTPSHQVTQMGQEVILRCVPISNHLYFYWYRQILGQKVEFLVSFYNNEISEKSEIFDDQFSVERPDGSNFTLKIRSTKLEDSAMYFCASSEGGVGYNSPLHFGNGTRLTVT.

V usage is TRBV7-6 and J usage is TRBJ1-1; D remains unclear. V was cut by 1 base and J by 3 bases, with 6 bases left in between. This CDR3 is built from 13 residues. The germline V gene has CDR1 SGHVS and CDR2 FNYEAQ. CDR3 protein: CASSLDRYTEAFF. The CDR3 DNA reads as TGTGCCAGCAGCTTAGACAGATACACTGAAGCTTTCTTT.

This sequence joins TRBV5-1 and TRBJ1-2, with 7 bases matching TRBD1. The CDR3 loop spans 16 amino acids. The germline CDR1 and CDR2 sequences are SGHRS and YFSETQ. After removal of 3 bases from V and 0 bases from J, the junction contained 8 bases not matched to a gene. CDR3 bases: TGCGCCAGCAGCTACACCGGGACAGCCTCTAACTATGGCTACACCTTC. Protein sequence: CASSYTGTASNYGYTF. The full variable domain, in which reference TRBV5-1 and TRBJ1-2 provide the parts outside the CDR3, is KAGVTQTPRYLIKTRGQQVTLSCSPISGHRSVSWYQQTPGQGLQFLFEYFSETQRNKGNFPGRFSGRQFSNSRSEMNVSTLELGDSALYLCASSYTGTASNYGYTFGSGTRLTVV.

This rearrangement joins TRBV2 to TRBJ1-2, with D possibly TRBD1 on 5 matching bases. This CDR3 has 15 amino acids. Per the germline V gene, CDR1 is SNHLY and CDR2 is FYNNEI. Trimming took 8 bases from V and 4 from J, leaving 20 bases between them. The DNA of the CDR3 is TGTGCCAGCCAGAAGGATGGCAGGGATTCCTATGGCTACACCTTC. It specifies CASQKDGRDSYGYTF.

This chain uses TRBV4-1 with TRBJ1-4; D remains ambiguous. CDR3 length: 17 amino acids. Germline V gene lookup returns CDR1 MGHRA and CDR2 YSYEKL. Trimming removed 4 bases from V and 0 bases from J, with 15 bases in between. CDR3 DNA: TGCGCCAGCAGCCCCCTAAACAGCCTAACAACTAATGAAAAACTGTTTTTT. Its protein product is CASSPLNSLTTNEKLFF.

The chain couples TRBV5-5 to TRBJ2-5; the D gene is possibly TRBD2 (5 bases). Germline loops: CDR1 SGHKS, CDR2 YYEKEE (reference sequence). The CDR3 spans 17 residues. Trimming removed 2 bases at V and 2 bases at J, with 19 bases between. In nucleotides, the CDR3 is TGTGCCAGCAGCTTTTTCCCCTCTCGCGGGCTACAAGAGACCCAGTACTTC. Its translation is CASSFFPSRGLQETQYF.

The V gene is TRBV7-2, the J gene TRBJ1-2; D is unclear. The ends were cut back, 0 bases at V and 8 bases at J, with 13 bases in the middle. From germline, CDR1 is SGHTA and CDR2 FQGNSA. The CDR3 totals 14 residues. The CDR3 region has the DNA TGTGCCAGCAGCTTAGCAGGCCAGGCGGGCGGCTACACCTTC. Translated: CASSLAGQAGGYTF. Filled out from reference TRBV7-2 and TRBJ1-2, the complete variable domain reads GAGVSQSPSNKVTEKGKDVELRCDPISGHTALYWYRQSLGQGLEFLIYFQGNSAPDKSGLPSDRFSAERTGGSVSTLTIQRTQQEDSAVYLCASSLAGQAGGYTFGSGTRLTVV.

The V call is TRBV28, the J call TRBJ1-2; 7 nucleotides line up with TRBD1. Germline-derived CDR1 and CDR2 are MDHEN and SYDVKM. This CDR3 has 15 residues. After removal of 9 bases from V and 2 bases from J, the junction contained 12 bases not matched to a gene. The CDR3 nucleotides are TGTGCCAGTACTTCGTGGACAGGCGTGAACTATGGCTACACCTTC. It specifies CASTSWTGVNYGYTF.

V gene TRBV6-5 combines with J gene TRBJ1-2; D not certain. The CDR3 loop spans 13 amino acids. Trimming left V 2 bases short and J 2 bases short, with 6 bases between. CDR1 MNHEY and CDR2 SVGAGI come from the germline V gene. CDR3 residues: CASSYEANYGYTF. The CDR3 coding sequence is TGTGCCAGCAGTTACGAAGCCAACTATGGCTACACCTTC.

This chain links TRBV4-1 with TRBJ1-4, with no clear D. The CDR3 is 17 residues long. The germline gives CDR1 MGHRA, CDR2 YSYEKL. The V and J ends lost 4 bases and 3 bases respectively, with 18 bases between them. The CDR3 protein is CASSPLPRGSPNEKLFF. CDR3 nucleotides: TGCGCCAGCAGCCCTCTCCCCCGGGGTTCGCCTAATGAAAAACTGTTTTTT.

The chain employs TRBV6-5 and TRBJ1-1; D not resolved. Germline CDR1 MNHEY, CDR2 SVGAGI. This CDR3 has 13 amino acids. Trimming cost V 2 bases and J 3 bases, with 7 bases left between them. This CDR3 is CASSYERDTEAFF. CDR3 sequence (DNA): TGTGCCAGCAGTTACGAGCGGGACACTGAAGCTTTCTTT.

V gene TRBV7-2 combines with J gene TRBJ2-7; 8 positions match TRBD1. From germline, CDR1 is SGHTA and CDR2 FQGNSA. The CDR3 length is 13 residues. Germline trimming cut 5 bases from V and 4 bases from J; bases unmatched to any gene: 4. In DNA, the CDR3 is TGTGCCAGCAGCCCAGACAGGGGATACGAGCAGTACTTC. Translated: CASSPDRGYEQYF.

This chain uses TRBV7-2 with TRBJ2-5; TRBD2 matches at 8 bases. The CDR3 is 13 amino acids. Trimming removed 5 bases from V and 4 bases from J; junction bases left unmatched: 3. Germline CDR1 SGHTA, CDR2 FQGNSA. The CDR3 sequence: CASSRGGTETQYF. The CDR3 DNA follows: TGTGCCAGCAGCCGGGGGGGCACAGAGACCCAGTACTTC.

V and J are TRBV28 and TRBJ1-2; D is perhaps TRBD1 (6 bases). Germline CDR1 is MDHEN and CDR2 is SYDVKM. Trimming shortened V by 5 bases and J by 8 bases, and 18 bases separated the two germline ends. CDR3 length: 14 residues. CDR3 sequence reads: CASSATSGAGGYTF. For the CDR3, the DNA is TGTGCCAGCAGTGCCACTTCAGGGGCCGGGGGCTACACCTTC.

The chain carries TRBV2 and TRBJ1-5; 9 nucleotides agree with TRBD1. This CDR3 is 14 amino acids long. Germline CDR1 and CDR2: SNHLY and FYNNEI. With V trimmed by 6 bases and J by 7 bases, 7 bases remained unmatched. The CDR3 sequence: CASREDRGSQPQHF. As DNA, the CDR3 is TGTGCCAGCAGGGAGGACAGGGGAAGCCAGCCCCAGCATTTT.

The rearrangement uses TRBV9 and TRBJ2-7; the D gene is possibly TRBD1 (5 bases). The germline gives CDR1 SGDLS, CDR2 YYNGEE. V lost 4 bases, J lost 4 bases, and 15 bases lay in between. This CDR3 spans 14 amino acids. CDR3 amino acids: CASSPRTQLYEQYF. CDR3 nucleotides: TGTGCCAGCAGCCCTCGGACACAGTTGTACGAGCAGTACTTC.

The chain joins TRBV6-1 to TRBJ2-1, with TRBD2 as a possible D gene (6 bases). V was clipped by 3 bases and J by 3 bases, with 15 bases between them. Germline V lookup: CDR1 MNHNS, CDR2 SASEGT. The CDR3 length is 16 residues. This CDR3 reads CASSEIPEGRYNEQFF. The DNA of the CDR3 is TGTGCCAGCAGTGAGATACCGGAGGGCCGCTACAATGAGCAGTTCTTC.

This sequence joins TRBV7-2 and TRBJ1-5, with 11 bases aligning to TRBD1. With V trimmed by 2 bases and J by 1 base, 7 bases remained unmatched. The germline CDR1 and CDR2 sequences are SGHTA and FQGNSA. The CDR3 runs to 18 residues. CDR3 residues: CASSLRGQGETSNQPQHF. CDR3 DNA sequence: TGTGCCAGCAGCTTAAGGGGACAGGGGGAGACGAGCAATCAGCCCCAGCATTTT.

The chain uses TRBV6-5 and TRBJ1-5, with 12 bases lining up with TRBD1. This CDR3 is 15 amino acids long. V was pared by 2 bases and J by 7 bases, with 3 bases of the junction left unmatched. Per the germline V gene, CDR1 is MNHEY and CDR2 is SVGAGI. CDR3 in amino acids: CASSYGTGGGQPQHF. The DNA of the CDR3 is TGTGCCAGCAGTTACGGGACAGGGGGCGGGCAGCCCCAGCATTTT.

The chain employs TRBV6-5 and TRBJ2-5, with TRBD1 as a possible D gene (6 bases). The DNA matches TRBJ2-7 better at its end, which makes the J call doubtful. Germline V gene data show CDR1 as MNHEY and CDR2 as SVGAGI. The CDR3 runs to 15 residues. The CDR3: CASSYVKDSAYEQYF. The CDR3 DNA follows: TGTGCCAGCAGTTACGTTAAGGACAGCGCCTACGAGCAGTACTTC.

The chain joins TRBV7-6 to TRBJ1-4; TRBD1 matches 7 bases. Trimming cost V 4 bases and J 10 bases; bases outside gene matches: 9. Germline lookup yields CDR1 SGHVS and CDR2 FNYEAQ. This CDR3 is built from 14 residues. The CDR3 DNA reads TGTGCCAGCAGCTCGGGCTTACCAGGGGGAAAACTGTTTTTT. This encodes CASSSGLPGGKLFF.

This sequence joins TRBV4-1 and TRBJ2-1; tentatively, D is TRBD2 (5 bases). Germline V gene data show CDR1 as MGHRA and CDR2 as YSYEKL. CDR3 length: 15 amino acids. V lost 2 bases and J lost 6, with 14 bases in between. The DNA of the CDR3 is TGCGCCAGCAGCCAAAGGGCGCTAGCCAGCAATGAGCAGTTCTTC. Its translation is CASSQRALASNEQFF.

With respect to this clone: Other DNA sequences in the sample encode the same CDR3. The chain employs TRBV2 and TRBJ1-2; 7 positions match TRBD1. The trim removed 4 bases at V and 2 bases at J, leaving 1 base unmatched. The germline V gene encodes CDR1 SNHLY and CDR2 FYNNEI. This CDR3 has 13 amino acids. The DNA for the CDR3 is TGTGCCAGCAGTGGGGACAGCAACTATGGCTACACCTTC. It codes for CASSGDSNYGYTF.

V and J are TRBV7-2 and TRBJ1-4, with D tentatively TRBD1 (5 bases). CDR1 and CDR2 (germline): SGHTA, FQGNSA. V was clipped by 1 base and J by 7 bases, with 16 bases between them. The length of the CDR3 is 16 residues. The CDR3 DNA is TGTGCCAGCAGCTTAGTACGGAAGCAGGGAGGTGAAAAACTGTTTTTT. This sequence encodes CASSLVRKQGGEKLFF.